Sequencing of this T cell receptor beta chain was carried out in a study of shared clonotypes between healthy human individuals. CDR1 and CDR2 (germline): SNHLY, FYNNEI. Trimming left V 6 bases short and J 3 bases short, with 18 bases between. The CDR3 totals 17 residues. Donors comprised only Caucasian adults living in Nashville, Tennessee. The assay ran at deep level. Libraries were prepared by immunoSEQ multiplex PCR; TCRdb keeps only in-frame clonotypes and omits some of them. The repertoire includes over a million clones, over 95% of them detected once, and roughly 1.1% sits in the top ten. The sequencing sample was made of naive CD4+ T cells sorted from blood. Subset described: CD45RA+ positively selected. The clonotype comes from a man younger than 40 in good health. The V gene is TRBV2, the J gene TRBJ2-6, with a tentative D call TRBD2 (6 bases). The DNA of the CDR3 is TGTGCCAGCAGGGCCGGGAGTCAGGCTCATGGGGCCAACGTCCTGACTTTC. Protein: CASRAGSQAHGANVLTF.